This TCR beta chain was documented in a study of T cells in Graves' hyperthyroidism and ophthalmopathy. Study-wide points: Before onset, ophthalmopathy was predicted by the model a median approximately 6.5 months earlier.

Among ophthalmopathy patients, the Clinical Activity Score reached at least 3, the NOSPECS grade reached at least 4, and duration remained under 3 months. Exclusion criteria comprised uncontrolled infection, other autoimmune disease, pregnancy or lactation. Based on clinical symptoms, serum thyroxine and TRAb, thyroid ultrasound and orbital computed tomography, diagnoses were reached. TCR beta CDR3 region amplification was performed from RNA transcripts. An initial round of RT-PCR targeting the TCR CDR3 relied on the HTBI primer set. TCRdb passed the multiplex PCR reads through MiXCR, listing each CDR3 protein once. The repertoire holds 350,000 or so distinct CDR3 sequences, roughly 20% seen once, with around 16% in the top ten. V shed 0 bases, J shed 3 bases, and the junction held 21 bases outside the gene matches. The CDR3 spans 21 residues. Germline loops: CDR1 MGHRA, CDR2 YSYEKL. This clonotype was recorded a few times. Its antigen is as yet unknown.

The source of this sequence is a woman aged 40 to 49 with Graves' ophthalmopathy. The chain recombines TRBV4-1 with TRBJ2-5; 8 bases are a match to TRBD2. The sequenced sample consisted of blood. For the CDR3, the DNA is TGCGCCAGCAGCCAAGATCGGGGGGAGGTTAAAGCGGGAGAGATTGAAGAGACCCAGTACTTC. This codes for CASSQDRGEVKAGEIEETQYF.